The rows below give T cell receptor beta chains drawn from one sample of a study of OX40 agonist ivuxolimab in advanced cancers. TCRdb's copy holds only in-frame clones and misses some; the assay was immunoSEQ multiplex PCR. The table includes tens of thousands of clones, around four fifths detected once. Sequenced here: CD4+ or CD8+ T cells sorted from blood, sampled in a trial of the OX40 agonist ivuxolimab. Source of these receptors: an adult with an advanced solid tumor such as melanoma, head and neck, liver or kidney cancer. CDR3s include the opening cysteine and the closing phenylalanine or tryptophan. A D gene is named only where the DNA matches it firmly. Where a row states a size, it is once, few, many or the class of an expanded clone; other rows omit it.

D gene	V gene	clone size	J gene	CDR3 protein	CDR3 DNA
NA	TRBV30	NA	TRBJ2-7	CAWSVDVGHYEQYF	TGTGCCTGGAGTGTAGACGTAGGGCACTACGAGCAGTACTTC
NA	TRBV7-2	NA	TRBJ2-6	CASRFAGANVLTF	TGTGCCAGCAGATTTGCTGGGGCCAACGTCCTGACTTTC
NA	TRBV19	few	TRBJ1-6	CASGRANSPLHF	TGTGCCAGCGGACGGGCAAATTCACCCCTCCACTTT
TRBD2	TRBV30	NA	TRBJ2-5	CAWTAGGETQYF	TGTGCCTGGACCGCGGGGGGAGAGACCCAGTACTTC
NA	TRBV9	NA	TRBJ2-3	CASSVGQADTQYF	TGTGCCAGCAGCGTTGGGCAGGCAGATACGCAGTATTTT
NA	TRBV13	NA	TRBJ1-3	CASSFPTQGNTIYF	TGTGCCAGCAGCTTTCCAACACAGGGAAACACCATATATTTT
TRBD1	TRBV6-5	NA	TRBJ2-4	CASSGQGLAKNIQYF	TGTGCCAGCAGTGGACAGGGCCTAGCCAAAAACATTCAGTACTTC
NA	TRBV15	many	TRBJ1-5	CATSRDQQPQHF	TGTGCCACCAGCAGAGATCAACAGCCCCAGCATTTT
NA	TRBV2	NA	TRBJ2-1	CARGNGGEQFF	TGTGCCAGAGGGAACGGGGGAGAGCAGTTCTTC
NA	TRBV6-5	NA	TRBJ1-1	CASSRDGEAFF	TGTGCCAGCAGCAGGGACGGTGAAGCTTTCTTT
NA	TRBV2	NA	TRBJ1-2	CASSEAGGGYTF	TGTGCCAGCAGTGAAGCAGGAGGTGGCTACACCTTC
NA	TRBV15	NA	TRBJ1-1	CATSRRTEAFF	TGTGCCACCAGCAGGAGAACTGAAGCTTTCTTT
NA	TRBV6-5	NA	TRBJ1-5	CASTSGASNQPQHF	TGTGCCAGCACCTCGGGGGCGAGCAATCAGCCCCAGCATTTT
TRBD1	TRBV27	NA	TRBJ1-1	CASRGGQGVTEAFF	TGTGCCAGCAGGGGGGGACAGGGCGTTACTGAAGCTTTCTTT